These T cell receptor beta chains were read from a single sample in a study of blood T cell repertoires in COVID-19. Clones were read by immunoSEQ multiplex PCR, and TCRdb kept only the in-frame ones, dropping some. Altogether hundreds of thousands of clones are present, approximately 90% being singletons, with the ten largest covering 0.2% to 0.3%. The sample was peripheral blood. Source of these receptors: a woman younger than 30 with acute or convalescent COVID-19. The CDR3 runs from the conserved cysteine through the conserved F or W. A D gene is named only where the DNA matches it firmly. Where a row states a size, it is once, few, many or the class of an expanded clone; other rows omit it.

>TRBJ1-5|TRBD1|.|TRBV10-3
TGTGCCATCAGTGAGAAACAGGGGGCCCAGCCCCAGCATTTT
CAISEKQGAQPQHF
>TRBJ1-1|.|.|TRBV5-1
TGCGCCAGCCGCTCACTTCCGGCGGACACTGAAGCTTTCTTT
CASRSLPADTEAFF
>TRBJ2-7|.|.|TRBV3-1/TRBV3-2
TGTGCCAGCAGCCGCCTCGGACAGCTGTCCTACGAGCAGTACTTC
CASSRLGQLSYEQYF
>TRBJ2-7|TRBD1|.|TRBV6-5
TGTGCCAGCAGGTTTCCGGGACAGGGGGCCCACGAGCAGTACTTC
CASRFPGQGAHEQYF
>TRBJ1-2|.|.|TRBV3-1/TRBV3-2
TGTGCCAGCAGCCACAGGGGTAGTACGGATGGCTACACCTTC
CASSHRGSTDGYTF
>TRBJ2-4|TRBD1|.|TRBV18
TGTGCCAGCTCACCATCACAGGGACAGGGGTTGGGCAAAAACATTCAGTACTTC
CASSPSQGQGLGKNIQYF
>TRBJ2-3|TRBD2|.|TRBV20-1
TGCAGTGCTAGTAAAGCGGGGCCAGGCACAGATACGCAGTATTTT
CSASKAGPGTDTQYF
>TRBJ1-3|TRBD1|.|TRBV4-3
TGCGCCAGCAGCCAAGTGGGGACAGCGGCGGGAAACACCATATATTTT
CASSQVGTAAGNTIYF
>TRBJ2-1|.|.|TRBV9
TGTGCCAGCAGCGTACGACAGGTCTCCTACAATGAGCAGTTCTTC
CASSVRQVSYNEQFF
>TRBJ1-1|.|.|TRBV29-1
TGCAGCGTTACCGAACAGAGCATGAACACTGAAGCTTTCTTT
CSVTEQSMNTEAFF
>TRBJ1-2|.|.|TRBV4-3
TGCGCCAGCAGCCAAGATGGGGGGGGCCTCCGTGGCTACACCTTC
CASSQDGGGLRGYTF
>TRBJ2-1|TRBD2|.|TRBV24-1
TGTGCCACCAGTGACAGAGCGGGGGGCTTCTACAATGAGCAGTTCTTC
CATSDRAGGFYNEQFF
>TRBJ1-1|.|.|TRBV20-1
TGCAGTGCTAGCCGTACTGAAGCTTTCTTT
CSASRTEAFF
>TRBJ2-5|.|.|TRBV7-9
TGTGCCAGCAGCTTAGCGGGGCAGTACCAAGAGACCCAGTACTTC
CASSLAGQYQETQYF
>TRBJ2-1|TRBD1|.|TRBV6-6
TGTGCCAGCAGTATCCGGGACAGCTACAATGAGCAGTTCTTC
CASSIRDSYNEQFF
>TRBJ1-3|.|.|TRBV19
TGTGCCAGTAGAGAAACAGCCAACTCTGGAAACACCATATATTTT
CASRETANSGNTIYF
>TRBJ2-1|TRBD1|.|TRBV11-2
TGTGCCAGCAGCTTAAGGGACAGGGAGGGAAATGAGCAGTTCTTC
CASSLRDREGNEQFF
>TRBJ2-7|.|.|TRBV4-1
TGCGCCAGCAGCCAAGAAGATCCCTACTACGAGCAGTACTTC
CASSQEDPYYEQYF
>TRBJ2-3|TRBD2|.|TRBV6-5
TGTGCCAGCAGTTACGGGCTAGCGGGGGGAGATACGCAGTATTTT
CASSYGLAGGDTQYF
>TRBJ1-2|TRBD1|.|TRBV27
TGTGCCAGCAGTCCCCGGACAGGGCTAGCCTATGGCTACACCTTC
CASSPRTGLAYGYTF
>TRBJ2-7|.|.|TRBV14
TGTGCCAGCAGCCATGGACCGGGACACAACTCCTACGAGCAGTACTTC
CASSHGPGHNSYEQYF
>TRBJ2-1|TRBD2|.|TRBV6-5
TGTGCCAGCAGTTGGACTAGCGGGGGTTTCTACAATGAGCAGTTCTTC
CASSWTSGGFYNEQFF
>TRBJ2-3|.|.|TRBV20-1
TGCAGTGCTAGTCAGACTCGAACTAGCACAGATACGCAGTATTTT
CSASQTRTSTDTQYF
>TRBJ1-2|TRBD1|.|TRBV5-8
TGTGCCAGCAGCCCGACAGGGGCCTATGGCTACACCTTC
CASSPTGAYGYTF
>TRBJ1-2|.|.|TRBV9
TGTGCCAGCAGCTCGTCCGGTCCCGATAACTATGGCTACACCTTC
CASSSSGPDNYGYTF
>TRBJ2-7|TRBD1|.|TRBV7-9
TGTGCCAGCAGCCGTGCCGCCTGGGACAGGGCCTACGAGCAGTACTTC
CASSRAAWDRAYEQYF
>TRBJ2-7|.|.|TRBV13
TGTGCCAGCAGCTCACTAGGGGGGGGATCCTACGAGCAGTACTTC
CASSSLGGGSYEQYF
>TRBJ1-1|TRBD1|few|TRBV29-1
TGCAGCGTTAATGACAGGGCCACTGAAGCTTTCTTT
CSVNDRATEAFF
>TRBJ1-5|.|.|TRBV21-1
TGTGCCAGCACCCAGGGGTGGCTGTGTAGCAATCAGCCCCAGCATTTT
CASTQGWLCSNQPQHF
>TRBJ1-2|.|once|TRBV5-6
TGTGCCAGCAGCCCTCAAGGGAGGAATGGCTACACCTTC
CASSPQGRNGYTF
>TRBJ1-5|TRBD1|.|TRBV27
TGTGCCAGCAGTTCAGGGGGCGCGGAGCCCCAGCATTTT
CASSSGGAEPQHF
>TRBJ1-4|.|.|TRBV18
TGTGCCAGCTCAAGACAGTCGAATGAAAAACTGTTTTTT
CASSRQSNEKLFF
>TRBJ1-2|.|.|TRBV21-1
TGTGCCAGCAGCGGTAGTTTTATAAAAAACTATGGCTACACCTTC
CASSGSFIKNYGYTF
>TRBJ2-5|.|.|TRBV6-5
TGTGCCAGCGGCCCACAGGGACAAGAGACCCAGTACTTC
CASGPQGQETQYF
>TRBJ1-2|.|.|TRBV28
TGTGCCAGCGGGCACCACAACTATGGCTACACCTTC
CASGHHNYGYTF
>TRBJ2-7|.|.|TRBV27
TGTGCCAGCAGTTTCTTCTCGGGAAACGAGCAGTACTTC
CASSFFSGNEQYF
>TRBJ2-6|.|.|TRBV19
TGTGCCAGTAATACTGGGGCCAACGTCCTGACTTTC
CASNTGANVLTF
>TRBJ1-2|.|.|TRBV21-1
TGTGCCAGCAGCTCGTCCTCACCTCACCGGGACAGCTATGGCTACACCTTC
CASSSSSPHRDSYGYTF
>TRBJ1-2|.|.|TRBV7-9
TGTGCCAGCAGCTTAGCAGAGTTGTTTCGCTATGGCTACACCTTC
CASSLAELFRYGYTF
>TRBJ1-2|TRBD1|.|TRBV18
TGTGCCAGCTCACCGCCTGAAGGGACAGGGTATGGCTACACCTTC
CASSPPEGTGYGYTF
>TRBJ1-2|TRBD1|.|TRBV4-3
TGCGCCAGCAGCCAAGCGGAGGGGGCCGGCTATGGCTACACCTTC
CASSQAEGAGYGYTF
>TRBJ2-7|TRBD1|.|TRBV4-3
TGCGCCAGCAGCCGCAGCATGACCGGGACAGGGAACGAGCAGTACTTC
CASSRSMTGTGNEQYF
>TRBJ1-6|TRBD1|.|TRBV4-3
TGCGCCAGCAGAAAGGACAGGGGAAGAGAATCACCCCTCCACTTT
CASRKDRGRESPLHF
>TRBJ1-3|.|.|TRBV11-3
TGTGCCAGCAGCGGCGGGGGGGGCTCTGGAAACACCATATATTTT
CASSGGGGSGNTIYF
>TRBJ1-2|.|.|TRBV29-1
TGCAGCGTTGGCCCTCCCGAGGTCGACAGAGAATATGGCTACACCTTC
CSVGPPEVDREYGYTF
>TRBJ1-6|.|.|TRBV3-1/TRBV3-2
TGTGCCAGCAGCCCGGGTCTCACGCAGTCACCCCTCCACTTT
CASSPGLTQSPLHF
>TRBJ1-2|TRBD1|once|TRBV24-1
TGTGCCACCAGTGAGCCCGGGACAGGGGGCACGGTGGGCTACACCTTC
CATSEPGTGGTVGYTF
>TRBJ2-7|TRBD1|.|TRBV28
TGTGCCAGCAGTCCCCCGGGACAGGGTTCCTACGAGCAGTACTTC
CASSPPGQGSYEQYF
>TRBJ1-2|.|.|TRBV9
TGTGCCAGCAGCGTCAGTCAGGGGCCCGACAGTAACTATGGCTACACCTTC
CASSVSQGPDSNYGYTF
>TRBJ1-2|TRBD1|few|TRBV5-1
TGCGCCAGCAGCGGACAGGGGAACTATGGCTACACCTTC
CASSGQGNYGYTF
>TRBJ2-1|.|once|TRBV29-1
TGCAGCGTGGTAAGGGGAAATGAGCAGTTCTTC
CSVVRGNEQFF
>TRBJ2-5|TRBD2|.|TRBV9
TGTGCCAGCAGCGAGGGACTAGCGGGGGGGCTACAAGAGACCCAGTACTTC
CASSEGLAGGLQETQYF
>TRBJ2-7|.|.|TRBV7-9
TGTGCCAGCAGCTATTGGGACCGGCAGGGGCCCTACGAGCAGTACTTC
CASSYWDRQGPYEQYF
>TRBJ1-2|.|.|TRBV4-1
TGCGCCAGCAGCCAGTCTGCGAATGGCTACACCTTC
CASSQSANGYTF